These 17 T cell receptor beta chains came from one sample sequenced in a study of kidney transplant recipient with SARS-CoV-2 infection. Via MiXCR, TCRdb re-called the reads, giving one row per CDR3 protein. The sample shows 250,000 or so distinct CDR3 sequences, around 28% of them seen only once. The sample here was a blood sample, taken at baseline and on day 111 from a kidney transplant recipient. Source of these receptors: a male patient between 25 and 39 years old who had COVID-19 and was a kidney transplant recipient. Some T cells could come from the graft donor.

This clonotype was recorded many times. A read error may account for a junction end that differs from germline. V is TRBV28 and J is TRBJ2-7, with D perhaps TRBD2 (7 bases). CDR1 MDHEN and CDR2 SYDVKM come from the germline V gene. The CDR3 contains 13 residues. The chain's CDR3 is CASGLAGAHEQYF. CDR3 DNA: TGTGCCAGCGGTTTGGCGGGGGCCCACGAGCAGTACTTC.

This clonotype was seen many times. The chain recombines TRBV3-1 with TRBJ2-2; 11 nucleotides align to TRBD2. V was clipped by 2 bases and J by 3 bases; unmatched bases: 5. The CDR3 has 17 amino acids. CDR1 is LGHDT and CDR2 is YNNKEL in the germline V gene (reference sequence). DNA of the CDR3: TGTGCCAGCAGCCAACAGACTAGCGGGATCTACACCGGGGAGCTGTTTTTT. Encoded protein: CASSQQTSGIYTGELFF.

V gene TRBV9 combines with J gene TRBJ2-1, with 9 bases aligning to TRBD2. The V and J ends lost 4 bases and 5 bases, in that order; junction bases with no gene match: 10. Germline loops: CDR1 SGDLS, CDR2 YYNGEE. The CDR3 runs to 16 residues. For the CDR3, the DNA is TGTGCCAGCAGCTCTCAGGCGGGAGGGCCCCACAATGAGCAGTTCTTC. Protein product: CASSSQAGGPHNEQFF.

Remarks on this clonotype: Since a much larger clone is just one base distant, this may be a read error. The rearrangement joins TRBV12-3 or TRBV12-4 to TRBJ2-7; 9 bases line up with TRBD2. This CDR3 comprises 14 residues. V dropped 8 bases and J dropped 3; count of bases not matched to a gene: 8. The CDR3 nucleotides are TGTGCCAGCGGGACTAGCAGGAGGAACTACGAGCAGTACTTC. Its translation: CASGTSRRNYEQYF.

As regards this clonotype: Just one base apart from a much larger clone, this may be a read error. CDR3 loop: CGSGDRITQSRASVLTF. CDR3 coding DNA: TGTGGCAGTGGAGATAGGATAACACAAAGTCGGGCCAGCGTCCTGACTTTC. The V gene is TRBV8-2, the J gene TRBJ2-6. TRBV8-2 is classified as a pseudogene. The CDR3 is made up of 17 amino acids.

At least ten counts were recorded for this clonotype. The chain recombines TRBV1 with TRBJ1-2; the table's D call, TRBD1, was not checked against the DNA. TRBV1 is labeled a pseudogene. The CDR3 length is 16 residues. DNA of the CDR3: TGCACCAGCGGAATCAGACAGGGGGCCCGAAAATATGGCTACACCTTC. Amino acid sequence: CTSGIRQGARKYGYTF.

This clonotype was observed many times. The chain employs TRBV3-1 and TRBJ1-2; no reliable D call. V was cut by 4 bases and J by 4 bases, with 22 bases left in between. The germline V gene encodes CDR1 LGHDT and CDR2 YNNKEL (reference sequence). This CDR3 region has 17 residues. CDR3 region: CASSRIRTLRKTYGYTF. DNA of the CDR3: TGTGCCAGCAGCCGGATCCGCACCCTTCGAAAGACCTATGGCTACACCTTC.

On this clonotype itself: This may be a read error: a much more frequent sequence differs by one nucleotide. The chain combines TRBV7-9 with TRBJ1-1; weak D call: TRBD1 (6 bases). Trimming removed 5 bases at V and 4 bases at J, with 20 bases between. This CDR3 has 16 amino acids. The germline V gene encodes CDR1 SEHNR and CDR2 FQNEAQ (reference sequence). Written as DNA, the CDR3 is TGTGCCAGCAGCCCCTCCCCGGGACAAGCGAGCACTGAAGCTTTCTTT. Its protein is CASSPSPGQASTEAFF.

This chain joins TRBV27 and TRBJ1-1; 8 nucleotides match TRBD1. CDR1 is MNHEY and CDR2 is SMNVEV in the germline V gene (reference sequence). The CDR3 length is 16 residues. V was pared by 10 bases and J by 2 bases, with 15 bases of the junction left unmatched. The CDR3 DNA sequence: TGTGCCATCAGCCGGACAGGGACAACCCTCAACACTGAAGCTTTCTTT. Residues: CAISRTGTTLNTEAFF.

The chain employs TRBV10-1 and TRBJ1-2; D is uncertain. The CDR3 consists of 17 residues. The germline CDR1 and CDR2 sequences are WNHNN and SYGVQD (reference sequence). Trimming removed 4 bases at V and 4 bases at J, with 22 bases between. CDR3 nucleotide sequence: TGCGCCAGCAGTGGGCCCAAAAGATCGCGAAAGACCTATGGCTACACCTTC. The encoded protein is CASSGPKRSRKTYGYTF.

Concerning this clonotype itself: This sequence may be a read error, since a much larger clone differs from it by one base. The rearrangement links TRBV27 to TRBJ2-1; D tentatively fits TRBD1 or TRBD2 (5 bases each). Germline V CDR1 and CDR2: MNHEY, SMNVEV (reference sequence). The CDR3 loop spans 15 amino acids. Trimming took 4 bases from V and 8 from J, leaving 18 bases between them. CDR3 DNA: TGTGCCAGCAGTTCCCAGAGTGGGGGAGTGGATGAGCAGTTCTTC. This codes for CASSSQSGGVDEQFF.

The CDR3 DNA follows: TGTGCCAGCATGTGGTCTCATCCACGAAGGACCTATGGCTACACCTTC. This translates into CASMWSHPRRTYGYTF. The chain employs TRBV5-8 and TRBJ1-2; D unclear. The CDR3 spans 16 residues. V gave up 6 bases and J gave up 4 bases, with 22 bases separating them. Germline-derived CDR1 and CDR2 are SGHTS and YDEGEE.

This clonotype was recorded many times. The CDR3 loop reads CASSALIHEGKTYGYTF. The CDR3 bases are TGTGCCAGCAGCGCGCTAATTCACGAGGGAAAGACCTATGGCTACACCTTC. The chain recombines TRBV7-1 with TRBJ1-2; D is unclear. TRBV7-1 is filed as an ORF, its function uncertain. The V gene lost 5 bases and the J gene lost 4 bases, with 23 bases spanning the gap. This CDR3 has 17 residues.

There are a few counts of this clonotype. This chain joins TRBV4-3 and TRBJ2-5; possible D gene TRBD2, 5 bases. Per germline, CDR1 LGHNA and CDR2 YSLEER. Trimming shortened V by 0 bases and J by 9 bases, and 17 bases separated the two germline ends. The CDR3 runs to 15 residues. CDR3 amino acids: CASSQDLEGSRAQYF. DNA for the CDR3: TGCGCCAGCAGCCAAGATCTAGAGGGATCCCGGGCCCAGTACTTC.

This clonotype was picked up many times. V gene TRBV12-3 or TRBV12-4 combines with J gene TRBJ2-1; TRBD2 is a possible D gene (7 bases). The CDR3 has 18 amino acids. V dropped 1 base and J dropped 8 bases, with 24 bases sitting between them. In DNA form, the CDR3 reads TGTGCCAGCAGTTTAGGGCTAGGGGGGGCCCAGGGCAGCGATGAGCAGTTCTTC. This gives the protein CASSLGLGGAQGSDEQFF.

This clonotype was counted many times. The V call is TRBV6-2 or TRBV6-3, the J call TRBJ2-6; TRBD1 aligns across 9 bases. The CDR3 length is 17 residues. Germline V gene data show CDR1 as MNHEY and CDR2 as SVGEGT. J lost 0 bases, V lost 4 bases, and 4 bases had no gene match. The CDR3 here is CASSLTGGVSGANVLTF. In DNA, the CDR3 is TGTGCCAGCAGTTTAACAGGGGGCGTCTCTGGGGCCAACGTCCTGACTTTC.

The table lists this clonotype with many counts. The chain joins TRBV7-2 to TRBJ1-2, with D uncertain. V shed 5 bases and J shed 4 bases, with 23 bases lying between them. There are 17 residues in the CDR3. The V gene's germline CDR1 is SGHTA and CDR2 FQGNSA. The CDR3 region has the DNA TGTGCCAGCAGCAGGTTCAGCAGAGACGGAAAGACCTATGGCTACACCTTC. As protein: CASSRFSRDGKTYGYTF.